This T cell receptor beta chain was observed in a study of early T cells in non-severe SARS-CoV-2 infection. Study in general: Sequencing was performed on bulk RNA from unsorted whole blood, leaving chains unpaired.

Individual cDNA molecules received unique molecular identifiers during library preparation. TCRdb re-derived calls from the 5' RACE reads in MiXCR, one entry per CDR3 protein. The sample yields about 83,000 distinct CDR3 sequences, over 9% seen once. Broader study findings: Matching against VDJdb likely underestimated virus-specific expansions, favoring anti-spike CD8.

As concerns this clonotype: The antigen is unknown.

The CDR3 runs 13 residues. CDR1 is LGHDT and CDR2 is YNNKEL in the germline V gene (reference sequence). Trimming shortened V by 2 bases and J by 3 bases, and 8 bases separated the two germline ends. This sequence was found in an adult who was a healthcare worker with PCR-confirmed SARS-CoV-2 infection or an uninfected control (not recorded which). Sequencing was carried out using whole blood. This chain connects TRBV3-1 to TRBJ2-7; D is unclear. The CDR3 DNA reads TGTGCCAGCAGCCAAATTTGGCACTACGAGCAGTACTTC. This gives the protein CASSQIWHYEQYF.